This T cell receptor (beta chain) derives from a study of spatial heterogeneity in lung cancer. This sample's time point: sample taken at primary tumor resection. Extraction of whole RNA from tumor, nontumor lung or frozen PBMC preceded unsorted sequencing. The donor population consisted of approximately 79 patients with untreated, early-stage non-small cell lung cancer. Study-wide results and caveats: Resection blood, more than follow-up blood, showed ubiquitous expanded tumor TCRs.

As concerns this clonotype: Antigen specificity is unknown. This beta chain appears as a stray read in a library generated for alpha chains; its size is not informative.

Unique molecular identifiers, one per molecule, were present on every TCR cDNA molecule. TCRdb recomputed calls from the 5' RACE reads with MiXCR, one row per CDR3 protein. Of 500 to 750 distinct CDR3 sequences detected, approximately 80% appear once; the ten largest clones hold 8% to 10%. This specimen was PBMCs, taken at surgery. The receptor comes from a female donor with early-stage non-small cell lung cancer.

The CDR3 region is CASSPPLGDRNGYTF. CDR3 DNA sequence: TGTGCCAGCTCACCACCACTGGGGGATCGGAATGGCTACACCTTC. The V call is TRBV18, the J call TRBJ1-2, with D tentatively TRBD1 (5 bases). From germline, CDR1 is KGHSH and CDR2 LQKENI. Trimming removed 0 bases from V and 6 bases from J, with 14 bases in between. The CDR3 contains 15 residues.